The sequence of this T cell receptor beta chain was determined in a study of beta chain features in type 1 diabetes. General study points: Because the template was cDNA, high-expressing cells might be over-represented. Relative to healthy donors, patients appeared to have naive, central memory and Treg TCRB repertoires that were more similar. In every one of the four CD4+ subsets, TCRB CDR3s were moderately but significantly shorter in Type 1 diabetes patients. In these data, an HLA type influence on TCRB rearrangement remained unresolved.

The V gene's germline CDR1 is WSHSY and CDR2 SAAADI. The CDR3 sequence is 14 residues long. V shed 3 bases and J shed 4 bases, with 13 bases lying between them. About this clone: Its target is not known.

Investigators reverse transcribed all isolated RNA, so they sequenced expressed TCRB transcripts. Assay: immunoSEQ multiplex PCR; the TCRdb copy retains only in-frame clones and omits some. The sample shows 150,000 to 200,000 clones, roughly 65% of them seen only once. Sort purity for all populations was recorded as exceeding 98%. Sample: naive CD4+ T cells from blood. The chain is built from TRBV10-2 and TRBJ2-7; D not certain. This receptor was identified in a man aged 30 to 45 with type 1 diabetes. CDR3 region: CASSDFTGKYEQYF. CDR3 in DNA: TGCGCCAGCAGTGACTTCACTGGAAAATACGAGCAGTACTTC.